These 9 T cell receptor beta chains share one sample of origin, sequenced in a study of T cells in localized non-small cell lung cancer. The protocol was immunoSEQ multiplex PCR, while the TCRdb copy is restricted to in-frame clones and leaves out a portion. The sample contains around 30,000 clones, roughly three quarters of which appear only once. Sequences were derived from peripheral blood, sampled before any cancer treatment. Source of these receptors: a male donor aged 60 or over with stage II squamous cell lung carcinoma.

J is TRBJ1-2 and V is TRBV7-9, with unresolved D. Germline values: CDR1 SEHNR, CDR2 FQNEAQ (reference sequence). V gave up 7 bases and J gave up 4 bases, with 19 bases separating them. This CDR3 has 15 residues. The CDR3 sequence: CASNFPGQLSYGYTF. DNA for the CDR3: TGTGCCAGCAACTTTCCCGGGCAGCTTAGCTATGGCTACACCTTC.

This chain's CDR3 is CASRDFGETQYF. DNA for the CDR3: TGCGCCAGCAGGGATTTCGGGGAGACCCAGTACTTC. This chain joins TRBV4-1 and TRBJ2-5; no clear D. CDR1 and CDR2 from the germline V gene are MGHRA and YSYEKL. The CDR3 runs 12 residues. Trimming shortened V by 6 bases and J by 5 bases, and 10 bases separated the two germline ends.

This chain uses TRBV15 with TRBJ2-3; 11 positions match TRBD2. Unmatched junction bases numbered 6, after V lost 6 bases and J lost 4 bases. The germline gives CDR1 LNHNV, CDR2 YYDKDF (reference sequence). CDR3 length equals 15 residues. The CDR3: CATSVSGGASDTQYF. The DNA of the CDR3 is TGTGCCACCAGTGTTAGCGGGGGGGCCTCAGATACGCAGTATTTT.

This chain connects TRBV7-3 to TRBJ2-5; possibly TRBD1 or TRBD2 for D (5 bases each). Trimming removed 5 bases from V and 4 bases from J, with 20 bases in between. In germline, CDR1 is SGHTA, CDR2 FQGTGA. CDR3 length equals 16 residues. The CDR3: CASSLYGAGLGETQYF. The CDR3 nucleotides read TGTGCCAGCAGCCTCTACGGGGCGGGTTTGGGAGAGACCCAGTACTTC.

The genes are TRBV7-9 and TRBJ2-3; the D call may be TRBD1 or TRBD2 (6 bases each). The CDR3 length is 12 residues. V was shortened by 4 bases and J by 6 bases, with 8 bases between the two germline ends. Germline loops: CDR1 SEHNR, CDR2 FQNEAQ (reference sequence). The CDR3: CASSWGADTQYF. CDR3 bases: TGTGCCAGCAGCTGGGGGGCCGATACGCAGTATTTT.

The chain combines TRBV9 with TRBJ2-7; maybe TRBD2 (6 bases). V gave up 0 bases and J gave up 5 bases, with 12 bases separating them. The CDR3 is 14 amino acids. Germline CDR1 SGDLS, CDR2 YYNGEE. CDR3 region: CASSVGGGENEQYF. For the CDR3, the DNA is TGTGCCAGCAGCGTAGGGGGAGGAGAAAACGAGCAGTACTTC.

The rearrangement links TRBV2 to TRBJ2-1; possibly TRBD1 for D (6 bases). CDR1 SNHLY and CDR2 FYNNEI come from the germline V gene. V dropped 6 bases and J dropped 7 bases, with 16 bases sitting between them. The CDR3 loop spans 14 amino acids. The CDR3, as DNA: TGTGCCAGCAGCGGGGACATAAGTAGGAATGAGCAGTTCTTC. It codes for CASSGDISRNEQFF. Together with reference TRBV2 and TRBJ2-1, the CDR3 gives the full variable domain: EPEVTQTPSHQVTQMGQEVILRCVPISNHLYFYWYRQILGQKVEFLVSFYNNEISEKSEIFDDQFSVERPDGSNFTLKIRSTKLEDSAMYFCASSGDISRNEQFFGPGTRLTVL.

This chain joins TRBV6-5 and TRBJ1-4, with D perhaps matching TRBD1 (5 bases). Germline values: CDR1 MNHEY, CDR2 SVGAGI. The length of the CDR3 is 13 residues. V was cut by 5 bases and J by 7 bases, with 11 bases left in between. The CDR3: CASSRDLTEKLFF. The DNA for the CDR3 is TGTGCCAGCAGTCGGGACCTAACTGAAAAACTGTTTTTT.

V usage is TRBV6-5 and J usage is TRBJ1-4; no clear D. Germline values: CDR1 MNHEY, CDR2 SVGAGI. V gave up 6 bases and J gave up 0 bases, with 11 bases separating them. The CDR3 spans 15 residues. DNA for the CDR3: TGTGCCAGCAGGACCCCGTCCGCAACTAATGAAAAACTGTTTTTT. Residues: CASRTPSATNEKLFF.